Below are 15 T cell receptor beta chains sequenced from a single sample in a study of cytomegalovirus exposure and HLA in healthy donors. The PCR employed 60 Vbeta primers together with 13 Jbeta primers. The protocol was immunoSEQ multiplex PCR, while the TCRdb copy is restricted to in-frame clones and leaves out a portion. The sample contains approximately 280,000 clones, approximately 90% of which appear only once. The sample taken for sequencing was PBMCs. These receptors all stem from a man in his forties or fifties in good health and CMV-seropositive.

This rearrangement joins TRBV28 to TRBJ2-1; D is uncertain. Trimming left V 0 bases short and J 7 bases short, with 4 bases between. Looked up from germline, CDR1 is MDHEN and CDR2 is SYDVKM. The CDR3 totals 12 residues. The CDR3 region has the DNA TGTGCCAGCAGTTTATGGGAGAATGAGCAGTTCTTC. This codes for CASSLWENEQFF.

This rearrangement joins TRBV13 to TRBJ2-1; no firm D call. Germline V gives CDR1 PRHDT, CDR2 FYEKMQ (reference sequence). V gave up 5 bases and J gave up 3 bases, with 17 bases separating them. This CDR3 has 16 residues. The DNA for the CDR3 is TGTGCCAGCAGCATTACCCACGTGCGGAGCTACAATGAGCAGTTCTTC. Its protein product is CASSITHVRSYNEQFF.

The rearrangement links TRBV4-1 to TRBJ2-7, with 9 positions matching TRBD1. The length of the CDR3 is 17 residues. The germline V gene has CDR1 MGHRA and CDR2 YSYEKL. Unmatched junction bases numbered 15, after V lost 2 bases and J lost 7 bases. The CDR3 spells CASSQPRGGTGSGEQYF. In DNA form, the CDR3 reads TGCGCCAGCAGCCAACCCCGTGGGGGGACAGGGTCTGGGGAGCAGTACTTC.

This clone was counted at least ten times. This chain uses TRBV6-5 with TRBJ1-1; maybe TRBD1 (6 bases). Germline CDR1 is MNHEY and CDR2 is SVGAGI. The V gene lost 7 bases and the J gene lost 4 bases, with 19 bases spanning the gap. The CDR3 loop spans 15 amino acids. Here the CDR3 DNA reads TGTGCCAGCATCAAAGACCGGACAGCGAGCACTGAAGCTTTCTTT. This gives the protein CASIKDRTASTEAFF.

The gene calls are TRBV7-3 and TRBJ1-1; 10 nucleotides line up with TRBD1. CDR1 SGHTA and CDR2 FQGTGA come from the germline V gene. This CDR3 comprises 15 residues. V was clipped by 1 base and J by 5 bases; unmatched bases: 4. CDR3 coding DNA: TGTGCCAGCAGCTTAAATGACAGGGGGCTTACTGAAGCTTTCTTT. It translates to CASSLNDRGLTEAFF.

The CDR3: CASSPDRGSYNEQFF. For the CDR3, the DNA is TGTGCCAGCAGCCCGGACAGGGGTTCCTACAATGAGCAGTTCTTC. The chain has TRBV7-9 and TRBJ2-1; TRBD1 agrees at 9 bases. From germline, CDR1 is SEHNR and CDR2 FQNEAQ (reference sequence). The trim removed 5 bases at V and 1 base at J, leaving 3 bases unmatched. There are 15 residues in the CDR3.

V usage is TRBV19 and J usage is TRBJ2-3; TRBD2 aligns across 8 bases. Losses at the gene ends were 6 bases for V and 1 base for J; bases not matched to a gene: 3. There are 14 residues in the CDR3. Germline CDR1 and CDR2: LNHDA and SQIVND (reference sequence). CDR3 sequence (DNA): TGTGCCAGTAGCTTGACTAGCGGCACAGATACGCAGTATTTT. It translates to CASSLTSGTDTQYF.

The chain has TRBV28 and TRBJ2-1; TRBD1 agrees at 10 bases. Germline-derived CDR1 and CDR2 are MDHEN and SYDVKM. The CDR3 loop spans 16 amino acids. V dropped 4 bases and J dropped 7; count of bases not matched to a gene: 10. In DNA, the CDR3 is TGTGCCAGCAGTTCCCCCGGGACAGGGGTTCTGAATGAGCAGTTCTTC. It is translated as CASSSPGTGVLNEQFF.

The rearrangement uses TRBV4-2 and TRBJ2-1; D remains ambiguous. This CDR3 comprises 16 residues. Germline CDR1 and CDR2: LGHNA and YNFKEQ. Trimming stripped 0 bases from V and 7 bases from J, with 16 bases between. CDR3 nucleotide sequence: TGTGCCAGCAGCCAAGATAGAGGAGCTAGTTCGAATGAGCAGTTCTTC. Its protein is CASSQDRGASSNEQFF.

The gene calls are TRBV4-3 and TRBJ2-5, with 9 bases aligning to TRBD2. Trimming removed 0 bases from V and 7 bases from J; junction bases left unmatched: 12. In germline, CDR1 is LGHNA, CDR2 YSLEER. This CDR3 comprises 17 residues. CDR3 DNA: TGCGCCAGCAGCCAAGAGTCGAGACTAGCGGCCGCGGGGACCCAGTACTTC. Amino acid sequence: CASSQESRLAAAGTQYF.

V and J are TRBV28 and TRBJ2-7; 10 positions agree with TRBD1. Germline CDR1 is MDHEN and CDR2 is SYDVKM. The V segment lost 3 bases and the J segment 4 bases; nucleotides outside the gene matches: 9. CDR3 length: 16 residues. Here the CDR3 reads CASSFRPRDRGYEQYF. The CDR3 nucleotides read TGTGCCAGCAGTTTCCGACCCCGGGACAGGGGTTACGAGCAGTACTTC.

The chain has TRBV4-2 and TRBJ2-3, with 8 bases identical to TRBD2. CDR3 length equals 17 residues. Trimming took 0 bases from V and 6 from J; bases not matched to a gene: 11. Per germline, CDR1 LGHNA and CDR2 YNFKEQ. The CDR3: CASSQEGLGVATDTQYF. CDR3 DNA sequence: TGTGCCAGCAGCCAAGAGGGACTAGGAGTAGCGACGGATACGCAGTATTTT.

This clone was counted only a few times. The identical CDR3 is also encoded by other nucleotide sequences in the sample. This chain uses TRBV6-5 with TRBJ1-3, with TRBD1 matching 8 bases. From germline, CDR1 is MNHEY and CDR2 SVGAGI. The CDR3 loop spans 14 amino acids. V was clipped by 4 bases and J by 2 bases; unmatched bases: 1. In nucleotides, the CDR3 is TGTGCCAGCAGTTCGACAGGGGCTGGAAACACCATATATTTT. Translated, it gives CASSSTGAGNTIYF.

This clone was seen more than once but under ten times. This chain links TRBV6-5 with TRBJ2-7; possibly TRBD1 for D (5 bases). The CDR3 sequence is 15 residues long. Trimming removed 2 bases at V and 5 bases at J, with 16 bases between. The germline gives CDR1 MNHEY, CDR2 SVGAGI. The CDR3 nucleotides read TGTGCCAGCAGTTACAAATACAGGATGGGCCACGAGCAGTACTTC. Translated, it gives CASSYKYRMGHEQYF.

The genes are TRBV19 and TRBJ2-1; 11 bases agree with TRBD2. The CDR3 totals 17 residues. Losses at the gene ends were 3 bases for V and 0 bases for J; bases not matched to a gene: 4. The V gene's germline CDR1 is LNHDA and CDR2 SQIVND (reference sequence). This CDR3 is CASSIDGTSGSYNEQFF. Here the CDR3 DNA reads TGTGCCAGTAGTATTGACGGGACTAGCGGCTCCTACAATGAGCAGTTCTTC.